This TCR beta chain was identified in a study of CD8 T cells in Susac syndrome. TCR beta from blood CD8+ and CD4+ T cells was sequenced. In contrast to the negatively isolated CD8+ and CD4+ T cells, TEMRA cells were FACS-enriched. The trim removed 8 bases at V and 4 bases at J, leaving 8 bases unmatched. Germline CDR1 and CDR2: MNHNS and SASEGT. The length of the CDR3 is 15 residues. When the RNA was reverse transcribed, random hexamers were used with an input of 0.5 to 1 ug. From the immunoSEQ multiplex PCR reads, TCRdb called clonotypes with MiXCR, one entry per CDR3 protein. The repertoire holds 400,000 to 550,000 distinct CDR3 sequences, with around 85% as singletons.

The receptor comes from a human donor with multiple sclerosis. The material sequenced was CD8+ T cells from PBMCs. The J gene is TRBJ2-1, the V gene TRBV6-1, with 10 bases matching TRBD1. The CDR3 spells CASQTDRGIYNEQFF. Here the CDR3 DNA reads TGTGCCAGCCAGACGGACAGGGGGATTTACAATGAGCAGTTCTTC.